This T cell receptor (beta chain) was identified during a study of identical twins' blood T cells. Regarding the study as a whole: Environmental influences on twin similarity could not be excluded. Mainly, cloneset size products determined shared clonotypes, twins included.

This CDR3 is built from 14 residues. Germline loops: CDR1 LGHDT, CDR2 YNNKEL (reference sequence). Unmatched junction bases numbered 5, after V lost 5 bases and J lost 6 bases. Libraries were made from RNA as TCR cDNA, using a modified protocol. TCRdb used MiXCR to reprocess the 5' RACE reads, holding one entry per CDR3 protein. The table has hundreds of thousands of distinct CDR3 sequences, roughly 30% seen once. Three pairs of healthy female monozygous twins were the donors. This clonotype was seen a handful of times. Its matching antigen is unknown. The sample taken for sequencing was PBMCs. The chain carries TRBV3-1 and TRBJ2-2; 8 bases line up with TRBD1. This clonotype was obtained from a woman aged 18-55 years in good health. CDR3 bases: TGTGCCAGCAGCTACCAGGGGGCGTCCGGGGAGCTGTTTTTT. Residues: CASSYQGASGELFF. Full variable domain (outside the CDR3, taken from reference TRBV3-1 and TRBJ2-2): DTAVSQTPKYLVTQMGNDKSIKCEQNLGHDTMYWYKQDSKKFLKIMFSYNNKELIINETVPNRFSPKSPDKAHLNLHINSLELGDSAVYFCASSYQGASGELFFGEGSRLTVL.